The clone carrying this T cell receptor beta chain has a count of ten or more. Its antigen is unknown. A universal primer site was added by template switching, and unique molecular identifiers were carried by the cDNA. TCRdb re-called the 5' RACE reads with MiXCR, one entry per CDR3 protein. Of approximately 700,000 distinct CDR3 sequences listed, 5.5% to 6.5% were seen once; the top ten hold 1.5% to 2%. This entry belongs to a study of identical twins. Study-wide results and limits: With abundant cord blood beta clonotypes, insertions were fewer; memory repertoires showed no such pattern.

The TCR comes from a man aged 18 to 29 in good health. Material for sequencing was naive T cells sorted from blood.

CDR3 protein: CASSLVASGNTIYF. CDR3 coding DNA: TGTGCCAGCAGCTTAGTTGCCTCTGGAAACACCATATATTTT. The rearrangement joins TRBV11-2 to TRBJ1-3; unclear D gene. The CDR3 spans 14 residues. The ends were cut back, 1 base at V and 0 bases at J, with 4 bases in the middle. Germline CDR1 reads SGHAT; CDR2 reads FQNNGV.